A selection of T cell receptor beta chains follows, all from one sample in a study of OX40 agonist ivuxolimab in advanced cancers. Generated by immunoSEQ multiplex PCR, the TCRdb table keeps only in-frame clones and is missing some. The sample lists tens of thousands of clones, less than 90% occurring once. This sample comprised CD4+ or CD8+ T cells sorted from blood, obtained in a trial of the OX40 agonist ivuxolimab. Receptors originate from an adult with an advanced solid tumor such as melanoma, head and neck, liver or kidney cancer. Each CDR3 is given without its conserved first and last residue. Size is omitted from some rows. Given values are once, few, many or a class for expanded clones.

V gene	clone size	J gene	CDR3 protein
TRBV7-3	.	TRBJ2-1	ASSLSRYNEQF
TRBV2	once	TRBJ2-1	ASSEAPGLAGGGDYNEQF
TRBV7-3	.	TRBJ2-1	ARATVGGWSYNEQF
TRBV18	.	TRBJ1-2	ASSPGTGDPVGGYT
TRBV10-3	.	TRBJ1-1	AISDLGGGTEAF
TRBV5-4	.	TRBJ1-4	ASSLEGIGEKLF
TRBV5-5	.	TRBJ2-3	ASSFGLAPDTQY
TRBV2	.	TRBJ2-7	ASTPGLAGLEQY
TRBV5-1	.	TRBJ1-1	ASSLLRRGQTEAF
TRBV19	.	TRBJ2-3	ASSIRLSTDTQY
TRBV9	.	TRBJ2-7	ASSVGGGGDFGEQY
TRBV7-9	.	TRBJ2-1	ASSFNRNNEQF
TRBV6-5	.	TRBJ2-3	ASSVLGSDTQY
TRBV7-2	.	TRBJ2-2	ASSSARRTGELF
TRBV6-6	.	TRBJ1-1	ASSYSSSRRNTEAF
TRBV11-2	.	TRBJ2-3	ASSRGTDTQY
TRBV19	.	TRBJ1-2	ASSIAGAGNGYT
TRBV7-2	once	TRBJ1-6	ASSLGAISYNSPLH
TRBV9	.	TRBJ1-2	ASSIGTGEIYGYT
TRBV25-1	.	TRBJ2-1	ASSAYSGGGNEQF
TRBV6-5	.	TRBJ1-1	AIGQMNTEAF
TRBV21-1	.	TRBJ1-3	ASSRRGTANSGNTIY
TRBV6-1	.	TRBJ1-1	ASRPGTANTEAF
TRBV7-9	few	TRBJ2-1	ASSSAQALRGNEQF
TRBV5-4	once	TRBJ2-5	ASSSPGGWMLETQY
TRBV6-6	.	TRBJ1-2	ASSSATGVGYT
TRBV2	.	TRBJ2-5	ASSEGGGETQY
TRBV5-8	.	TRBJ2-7	ASSLGFASDEQY
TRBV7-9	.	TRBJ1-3	ASSPRTVVNTIY
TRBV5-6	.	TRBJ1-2	ASSLVGGQTLYGYT
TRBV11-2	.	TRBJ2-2	ASSTFFGPSTGELF
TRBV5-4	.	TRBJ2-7	ASSLGEGHHYEQY
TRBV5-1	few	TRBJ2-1	ASSLGRTDGEQF
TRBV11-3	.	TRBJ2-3	ASSRGQDTQY
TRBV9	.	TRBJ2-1	ASSSPGLEQF
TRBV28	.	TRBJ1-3	ASSFSTPDTIY